The rows below give T cell receptor beta chains drawn from one sample of a study of blood T cell repertoires in COVID-19. Method: immunoSEQ multiplex PCR; TCRdb's copy keeps in-frame clones and lacks some. Of tens of thousands of clones in the sample, roughly 84% were seen once. The material sequenced was peripheral blood. The receptors stem from a human donor in a cohort sampled during active COVID-19. Each CDR3 is given with its conserved first and last residue. A D gene is named only where the DNA matches it firmly. Rows give clone size only sometimes, using once, few, many, or a class for an expanded clone.

v_call,d_call,cdr3_length,j_call,clone_size,cdr3_aa,cdr3_nt
TRBV7-2,TRBD1,14,TRBJ1-1,NA,CASSVGQGGTEAFF,TGTGCCAGCAGCGTAGGACAGGGAGGCACTGAAGCTTTCTTT
TRBV19,TRBD2,15,TRBJ2-5,NA,CASSDLSGSGETQYF,TGTGCCAGTAGTGACCTTAGCGGGAGCGGTGAGACCCAGTACTTC
TRBV5-4,TRBD1,15,TRBJ1-3,NA,CASSSKQGAGNTIYF,TGTGCCAGCAGCAGTAAACAGGGGGCTGGAAACACCATATATTTT
TRBV4-3,NA,14,TRBJ1-1,NA,CASSQPDRNTEAFF,TGCGCCAGCAGCCAACCCGACAGGAACACTGAAGCTTTCTTT
TRBV19,TRBD2,17,TRBJ2-3,NA,CASSPGASGMVADTQYF,TGTGCCAGTAGTCCTGGGGCTAGCGGGATGGTGGCAGATACGCAGTATTTT
TRBV4-2,TRBD2,19,TRBJ2-4,NA,CASSQAMGGRLAAKNIQYF,TGTGCCAGCAGCCAAGCCATGGGCGGAAGACTAGCCGCCAAAAACATTCAGTACTTC
TRBV6-5,TRBD1,15,TRBJ2-1,NA,CASSATGVKNNEQFF,TGTGCCAGCAGCGCCACAGGGGTAAAGAACAATGAGCAGTTCTTC
TRBV14,NA,18,TRBJ2-1,medium-sized,CASSQDGSGRSSYNEQFF,TGTGCCAGCAGCCAAGATGGGAGCGGCCGAAGCTCCTACAATGAGCAGTTCTTC
TRBV3-1/TRBV3-2,TRBD1,15,TRBJ1-4,NA,CASSQQGSSNEKLFF,TGTGCCAGCAGTCAACAGGGGTCTTCTAATGAAAAACTGTTTTTT
TRBV7-2,NA,15,TRBJ1-6,NA,CASSLFDTGVSPLHF,TGTGCCAGCAGCTTATTCGACACGGGGGTATCACCCCTCCACTTT
TRBV24-1,TRBD1,15,TRBJ1-1,medium-sized,CATSDSGGGNTEAFF,TGTGCCACCAGTGACTCAGGGGGCGGGAACACTGAAGCTTTCTTT
TRBV19,TRBD2,16,TRBJ2-1,NA,CASSIGAGGLYNEQFF,TGTGCCAGTAGTATAGGAGCGGGAGGGCTCTACAATGAGCAGTTCTTC
TRBV3-1/TRBV3-2,TRBD1,15,TRBJ2-5,NA,CASSLRDRAWETQYF,TGTGCCAGCAGCCTGCGGGACAGGGCGTGGGAGACCCAGTACTTC
TRBV7-2,NA,14,TRBJ2-5,NA,CASSFNRVQETQYF,TGTGCCAGCAGCTTCAACAGGGTCCAAGAGACCCAGTACTTC
TRBV19,NA,14,TRBJ1-5,NA,CASRQGVGNQPQHF,TGTGCCAGTAGACAGGGCGTGGGCAATCAGCCCCAGCATTTT
TRBV5-4,NA,11,TRBJ1-2,NA,CASSPGYGYTF,TGTGCCAGCAGCCCAGGGTATGGCTACACCTTC
TRBV9,NA,14,TRBJ2-2,few,CASSVTTSTGELFF,TGTGCCAGCAGCGTAACCACCAGCACCGGGGAGCTGTTTTTT
TRBV3-1/TRBV3-2,NA,13,TRBJ1-3,NA,CASSQLTGNTIYF,TGTGCCAGCAGCCAATTAACTGGAAACACCATATATTTT
TRBV6-5,NA,13,TRBJ2-2,NA,CASSYSYSGELFF,TGTGCCAGCAGTTACTCGTATTCCGGGGAGCTGTTTTTT
TRBV15,NA,20,TRBJ1-5,NA,CATSRDGGRLQDLTDQPQHF,TGTGCCACCAGCAGAGATGGGGGCCGCCTACAGGACTTGACGGATCAGCCCCAGCATTTT
TRBV5-4,TRBD1,14,TRBJ1-6,NA,CASSSDRGNSPLHF,TGTGCCAGCAGCTCTGACAGGGGCAATTCACCCCTCCACTTT
TRBV15,TRBD1,16,TRBJ1-1,NA,CATSRAQGAWGTEAFF,TGTGCCACCAGCAGAGCACAGGGGGCTTGGGGCACTGAAGCTTTCTTT
TRBV24-1,TRBD1,13,TRBJ1-4,NA,CATGGGAPEKLFF,TGTGCCACCGGAGGGGGCGCCCCCGAAAAACTGTTTTTT
TRBV24-1,TRBD2,18,TRBJ2-2,NA,CATSDPPGTSVYTGELFF,TGTGCCACCAGTGATCCGCCGGGGACTAGCGTTTACACCGGGGAGCTGTTTTTT
TRBV5-8,NA,14,TRBJ1-5,NA,CASSHLRGNQPQHF,TGTGCCAGCAGCCATTTGAGGGGGAATCAGCCCCAGCATTTT
TRBV18,NA,14,TRBJ2-5,once,CASSPRAGQETQYF,TGTGCCAGCTCACCAAGGGCAGGGCAAGAGACCCAGTACTTC
TRBV5-1,NA,13,TRBJ2-3,NA,CASRPVPPDTQYF,TGCGCCAGCAGGCCGGTCCCCCCAGATACGCAGTATTTT
TRBV6-1,TRBD2,18,TRBJ2-2,NA,CASSEFSGLAGENGELFF,TGTGCCAGCAGTGAATTCTCCGGGCTAGCGGGAGAAAACGGGGAGCTGTTTTTT
TRBV5-4,TRBD1,15,TRBJ2-1,few,CASSLRDRGWDEQFF,TGTGCCAGCAGCCTCCGGGACAGGGGGTGGGATGAGCAGTTCTTC
TRBV7-3,TRBD2,17,TRBJ2-2,NA,CASSLYSGRANTGELFF,TGTGCCAGCAGTCTATATAGCGGGAGGGCGAACACCGGGGAGCTGTTTTTT
TRBV7-9,NA,13,TRBJ1-1,few,CASSLVTGNEAFF,TGTGCCAGCAGCTTAGTAACGGGGAATGAAGCTTTCTTT
TRBV4-3,TRBD1,15,TRBJ1-1,NA,CASSQETGRRTEAFF,TGCGCCAGCAGCCAAGAGACAGGGAGACGTACTGAAGCTTTCTTT
TRBV5-4,NA,15,TRBJ2-2,few,CASSLLAGNTGELFF,TGTGCCAGCAGCTTATTAGCCGGAAACACCGGGGAGCTGTTTTTT
TRBV4-1,NA,15,TRBJ2-1,NA,CASSQGPLGANEQFF,TGCGCCAGCAGCCAAGGACCGCTAGGTGCGAATGAGCAGTTCTTC
TRBV10-1,TRBD1,17,TRBJ2-3,NA,CASSGQGSSSSTDTQYF,TGCGCCAGCAGTGGACAGGGGTCTTCCTCTAGCACAGATACGCAGTATTTT
TRBV27,TRBD2,15,TRBJ2-7,NA,CASSSYSGSGYEQYF,TGTGCCAGCAGTTCATATAGCGGGAGTGGCTACGAGCAGTACTTC
TRBV5-1,TRBD1,15,TRBJ1-1,NA,CASSLGGQGWTEAFF,TGCGCCAGCAGCTTGGGCGGACAGGGATGGACTGAAGCTTTCTTT